This TCR beta chain was recorded in a study of T cell repertoires in cytomegalovirus infection (dated by TCRdb to the late 2010s). As for the study more broadly: Donor HLA type was relevant to the analysis, because carriage of CMV infection together with the matching HLA type was indicated by public TCR beta signatures.

Here is what the overall study found, with its caveats: The ex vivo response was dominated by HLA-C-restricted CMV-specific TCR beta clonotypes, and the single most frequent clonotype in two of eight donors was supplied by these HLA-C-restricted clonotypes. In both this cohort and an independent cohort of under 450 donors, the cumulative frequency of public TCR beta family members distinguished carriers of CMV infection plus the relevant HLA type.

The CDR3 starts with the cysteine, ends with the phenylalanine, and has 14 residues. Here the CDR3 DNA is all that survives: 42 bases in frame from base 1. Trimming removed 8 bases from V and 8 bases from J; the gene matches leave 10 bases unexplained. Looking up the germline V gene (reference sequence) yields CDR1 MNHEY and CDR2 SMNVEV. TCRdb lists the instrument as Illumina HiSeq 1500. TCRdb ran its own pipeline on the public reads, namely fastp trimming at Q25 and MiXCR clone calling, and kept in-frame beta chains. Every entry covers one CDR3 protein and lists the most common genes and DNA from its rows. The sample profile shows hundreds of thousands of distinct CDR3 sequences; 20% to 25% of them were found once. The ten largest clones take up around 7.6% of the sample. To note about this clonotype: This clone's antigen is unknown. One base away lies a much larger clone, so this may be a sequencing read error.

Sequenced: CD8+ T cells from PBMCs. The sequence came from a human donor in good health (CMV status not recorded). Some clones in this sample may be carry-over from other donors' samples. The chain links TRBV27 with TRBJ2-1, with 9 junctional bases fitting TRBD2. The DNA sequence is given as TGTGCCAGCGGGGGGACTAGCAGGCCCGATGAGCAGTTCTTC. Its protein reads: CASGGTSRPDEQFF.